The present entry profiles one T cell receptor (beta chain) with its context. This clone's antigen is unknown. No clone much larger than this one lies a single base away; base qualities are absent. The data originate from a study of T-cell memory formation after mild COVID-19 (dated by TCRdb to the early 2020s). For the study in its entirety: TCR sequence clusters from the two donors were largely donor specific. In a couple of donors, T-cell clones that expanded and contracted after mild COVID-19 were tracked by sequencing TCRalpha and TCRbeta repertoires over time. Two young, previously healthy adult volunteers, one female and one male, were included in the cohort.

Ficoll-Paque density gradient centrifugation was used to isolate PBMCs. Here V drops 6 bases and J drops 1 base, and the junction holds 8 bases not matched to any gene. The germline V gene provides CDR1 LGHNA and CDR2 YNFKEQ. The CDR3, from cysteine to phenylalanine, totals 15 residues. Only the CDR3 region is kept as DNA, spanning 45 bases read in frame from base 1. Reads for this sample came from an Illumina NovaSeq 6000. TCRalpha and TCRbeta cDNA libraries were constructed by 5'RACE with constant-segment primers, with sample barcodes and unique molecular identifiers being introduced. RNA was extracted from every sample with Trizol reagent. Libraries were amplified in two PCR steps, with a second sample barcode and Illumina TruSeq adapters added in the second step. Sequencing of the libraries was done on an Illumina NovaSeq, producing 2 x 150 bp paired-end reads. On the authors' methods: Demultiplexing of reads and collapsing into UMI-guided consensus sequences were performed with migec v1.2.7. Using mixcr v2.1.11, the UMI consensuses were aligned to TRA and TRB V and J templates and assembled into clonotypes. Clonotypes were classified as expanded or contracted when called significant by both edgeR and NoisET, with noise models trained on biological replicates. For edgeR calls, the cutoffs were a false discovery rate-adjusted p below 0.01 and a log2 fold-change threshold of 1. As an exploratory analysis of dynamics, max-normalized trajectories of the 1000 most abundant clonotypes were examined by PCA with hierarchical clustering. The CD4 or CD8 phenotype of responding clones was assigned using the separately sequenced CD4+ and CD8+ repertoires. Through fastp at Q25 and MiXCR, TCRdb rebuilt clones from the public reads, retaining in-frame beta chains. Rows with a matching CDR3 protein are joined into one entry that keeps the most common DNA and genes. The V and J calls were determined by TCRdb, not by the authors. Here the sample has approximately 190,000 distinct CDR3 sequences; roughly 18% occur a single time. Roughly 2.3% of the sample is taken by the ten largest.

Findings and caveats that apply to the study as a whole: SARS-CoV-2 specificity was not confirmed for the second-wave clones peaking on day 37. Contracting CD4+ clones appeared mostly in the CM and EM memory subsets, whereas CD8+ clones were enriched in EMRA. Clones that contracted from day 15 to 85 showed balanced CD4/CD8 phenotypes, whereas a second wave of clones that expanded from day 15 to 37 leaned towards CD4+. Some responding clones were found in pre-infection memory, which suggests that pre-existing cross-reactive memory T cells took part in the SARS-CoV-2 response. Only two mild cases were covered by the study, and larger cohorts that include severe cases with pre-infection samples were considered necessary.

The clonotype was recovered from an adult woman who had mild COVID-19 (a few samples of this study predate the infection). The sample titles of this study are shuffled in the database, so cell type and time point are left out; the donor was told from shared clones. The chain uses TRBV4-2 and TRBJ1-1, and 7 junction bases match TRBD1. What was sequenced was PBMCs or a T cell subset sorted from them (not recorded which). The sequence in DNA is TGTGCCAGCAGTCCTCCCGGGACAGAGAACACTGAAGCTTTCTTT. This is translated as CASSPPGTENTEAFF.